Ten or more counts support the clone carrying this T cell receptor (beta chain). The sample originates from a study of read filtering for tumor transcriptome and immune sequencing. Overall study: TCR-mapped reads were about 3.5 to 10.27 million with IR-seq versus about 75 to 1,400 with RNA-seq.

This library used around 0.4 ug RNA and molecular barcoded adaptors spanning alpha/delta and beta/gamma chains. Via MiXCR, TCRdb re-called the reads, giving one row per CDR3 protein. The repertoire holds 85,000 or so distinct CDR3 sequences, with approximately 13% as singletons. Germline V gene lookup returns CDR1 SGHDT and CDR2 YYEEEE. The V segment lost 4 bases and the J segment 5 bases; nucleotides outside the gene matches: 4. The CDR3 extends over 15 amino acids. This rearrangement joins TRBV5-6 to TRBJ2-5, with 14 bases that match TRBD2. The clonotype was recovered from a donor at least 40 years old with multiple myeloma. Sequenced input: a population of CD138-negative cells sorted from bone marrow. The CDR3 DNA sequence: TGTGCCAGCAGCACGGGACTAGCGGGAGTGGAGACCCAGTACTTC. Translated, it gives CASSTGLAGVETQYF.